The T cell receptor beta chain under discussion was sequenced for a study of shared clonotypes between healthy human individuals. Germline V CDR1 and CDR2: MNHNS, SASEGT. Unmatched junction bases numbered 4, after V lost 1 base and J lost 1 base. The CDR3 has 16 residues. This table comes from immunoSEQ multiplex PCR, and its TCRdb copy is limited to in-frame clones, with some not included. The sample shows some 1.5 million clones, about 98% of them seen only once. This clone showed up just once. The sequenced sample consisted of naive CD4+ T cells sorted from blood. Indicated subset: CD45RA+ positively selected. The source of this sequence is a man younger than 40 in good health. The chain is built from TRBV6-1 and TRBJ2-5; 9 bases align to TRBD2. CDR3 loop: CASSEEAGGSQETQYF. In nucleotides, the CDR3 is TGTGCCAGCAGTGAAGAAGCGGGAGGAAGCCAAGAGACCCAGTACTTC.